The 29 T cell receptor beta chains given below trace back to one sample, sequenced in a study of PD-1 blockade in classical Hodgkin lymphoma. This table comes from immunoSEQ multiplex PCR, and its TCRdb copy is limited to in-frame clones, with some not included. The sample shows about 40,000 clones, approximately 64% of them seen only once. Each of the patients experienced relapse following autologous stem cell transplantation, and their brentuximab vedotin exposure differed. The sequences come from peripheral blood mononuclear cells (PBMCs), collected at baseline. These receptors were taken from a human donor with classical Hodgkin lymphoma.

The V gene is TRBV5-1, the J gene TRBJ2-1; TRBD1 agrees at 10 bases. CDR1 and CDR2 from the germline V gene are SGHRS and YFSETQ. This CDR3 is 14 amino acids long. Trimming took 4 bases from V and 6 from J; bases not matched to a gene: 4. The CDR3: CASSPTGGLNEQFF. CDR3 sequence (DNA): TGCGCCAGCAGCCCGACAGGGGGCCTCAATGAGCAGTTCTTC.

This chain links TRBV10-2 with TRBJ2-1; 7 positions agree with TRBD1. Germline V gene sequence: CDR1 WSHSY, CDR2 SAAADI. CDR3 length equals 17 residues. Trimming took 8 bases from V and 0 from J; bases not matched to a gene: 13. In nucleotides, the CDR3 is TGCGCCAGCCGCCCCTCGGGACAGCTTAACTCCTACAATGAGCAGTTCTTC. This codes for CASRPSGQLNSYNEQFF.

The rearrangement joins TRBV4-3 to TRBJ2-1; 12 bases align to TRBD2. Germline values: CDR1 LGHNA, CDR2 YSLEER. The CDR3 length is 18 residues. The trim removed 1 base at V and 0 bases at J, leaving 4 bases unmatched. The CDR3 sequence is CASSQAATSGSSYNEQFF. The CDR3 coding sequence is TGCGCCAGCAGCCAAGCGGCGACTAGCGGGAGCTCCTACAATGAGCAGTTCTTC.

The V gene is TRBV19, the J gene TRBJ2-1, with D perhaps TRBD2 (5 bases). The ends were cut back, 8 bases at V and 4 bases at J, with 18 bases in the middle. Germline V gene data show CDR1 as LNHDA and CDR2 as SQIVND (reference sequence). The length of the CDR3 is 15 residues. CDR3 protein: CASGLNPGSYNEQFF. The CDR3 coding sequence is TGTGCCAGTGGCTTAAATCCGGGAAGTTACAATGAGCAGTTCTTC.

The V gene is TRBV21-1, the J gene TRBJ1-1. TRBV21-1 constitutes a pseudogene. This CDR3 is 18 amino acids long. CDR3 in DNA: TGTGCCAGCAGCAAAGGCAAAGGACCGGGTCCTGTGAACACTGAAGCTTTCTTT. This encodes CASSKGKGPGPVNTEAFF.

The chain couples TRBV7-2 to TRBJ1-1; the match to TRBD1 covers 10 bases. V trimming: 5 bases; J trimming: 1 base; junction bases outside the gene matches: 7. Germline loops: CDR1 SGHTA, CDR2 FQGNSA. This CDR3 comprises 16 residues. The CDR3 DNA reads TGTGCCAGCAGCCTCGGACAGGGGGGCTGGAACACTGAAGCTTTCTTT. This gives the protein CASSLGQGGWNTEAFF.

CDR3 DNA: TGTGCCAGCAGCCCTTCGCCAACAGCTAACTATGGCTACACCTTC. Protein product: CASSPSPTANYGYTF. The gene calls are TRBV7-2 and TRBJ1-2; D not certain. The germline gives CDR1 SGHTA, CDR2 FQGNSA. There are 15 residues in the CDR3. V lost 5 bases and J lost 0, with 13 bases in between.

The chain has TRBV9 and TRBJ1-5; no definite D call. The germline gives CDR1 SGDLS, CDR2 YYNGEE. The CDR3 has 13 residues. Trimming shortened V by 4 bases and J by 5 bases, and 10 bases separated the two germline ends. The CDR3 nucleotides read TGTGCCAGCAGCTTTGGGAGCGATCAGCCCCAGCATTTT. Translating it yields CASSFGSDQPQHF.

The chain is built from TRBV19 and TRBJ1-5, with 7 bases lining up with TRBD1. The CDR3 is 17 amino acids. Per germline, CDR1 LNHDA and CDR2 SQIVND (reference sequence). V shed 5 bases, J shed 2 bases, and the junction held 12 bases outside the gene matches. For the CDR3, the DNA is TGTGCCAGTAGTCCGTGGACAGGCAGGATTGGCAATCAGCCCCAGCATTTT. This sequence encodes CASSPWTGRIGNQPQHF.

This clone was detected a few times. The V and J genes are TRBV9 and TRBJ2-1; 11 bases agree with TRBD2. This CDR3 spans 15 amino acids. Per germline, CDR1 SGDLS and CDR2 YYNGEE. V dropped 0 bases and J dropped 7; count of bases not matched to a gene: 3. The CDR3 coding sequence is TGTGCCAGCAGCGTAGAGTCTAGCGGGAGGAATGAGCAGTTCTTC. This sequence encodes CASSVESSGRNEQFF.

This chain uses TRBV27 with TRBJ2-5; D unresolved. The CDR3 totals 13 residues. Germline CDR1 reads MNHEY; CDR2 reads SMNVEV (reference sequence). Trimming took 2 bases from V and 5 from J, leaving 9 bases between them. The CDR3 is CASSLIWLETQYF. CDR3 nucleotide sequence: TGTGCCAGCAGTTTAATCTGGCTGGAGACCCAGTACTTC.

In its sample, this clone was seen a few times. The chain recombines TRBV5-4 with TRBJ2-5; D is unclear. This CDR3 is 14 amino acids long. Germline V gene sequence: CDR1 SGHNT, CDR2 YYREEE (reference sequence). V lost 2 bases to trimming and J lost 0 bases, with 8 bases between them. As DNA, the CDR3 is TGTGCCAGCAGCTTAGGTTTCGACCAAGAGACCCAGTACTTC. This sequence encodes CASSLGFDQETQYF.

The chain employs TRBV6-6 and TRBJ1-1; no clear D. The CDR3 totals 14 residues. V lost 0 bases, J lost 4 bases, and 9 bases lay in between. The germline CDR1 and CDR2 sequences are MNHNY and SVGAGI (reference sequence). The chain's CDR3 is CASSYSDLGTEAFF. CDR3 sequence (DNA): TGTGCCAGCAGTTACTCCGATCTGGGCACTGAAGCTTTCTTT.

The V and J genes are TRBV6-5 and TRBJ2-1, with 11 bases fitting TRBD2. Germline CDR1 MNHEY, CDR2 SVGAGI. The CDR3 is made up of 15 amino acids. J lost 5 bases, V lost 4 bases, and 4 bases had no gene match. CDR3 sequence (DNA): TGTGCCAGCAGTTCGGGACTAGCGGCTAACAATGAGCAGTTCTTC. This gives the protein CASSSGLAANNEQFF.

The chain carries TRBV7-2 and TRBJ2-4; D unresolved. The CDR3 is 13 amino acids. V was pared by 3 bases and J by 2 bases, with 5 bases between. Germline lookup yields CDR1 SGHTA and CDR2 FQGNSA. The CDR3 DNA reads as TGTGCCAGCAGCTTGGGGTCCAAAAACATTCAGTACTTC. The encoded protein is CASSLGSKNIQYF.

This clone was found once. The V call is TRBV20-1, the J call TRBJ2-5; the D gene is possibly TRBD1 (6 bases). From germline, CDR1 is DFQATT and CDR2 SNEGSKA (reference sequence). Trimming stripped 7 bases from V and 4 bases from J, with 10 bases between. The CDR3 has 11 amino acids. The chain's CDR3 is CSVQGSETQYF. In DNA, the CDR3 is TGCAGTGTCCAGGGGTCAGAGACCCAGTACTTC.

This clone was seen a few times. V and J are TRBV4-3 and TRBJ1-3, with TRBD1 identical over 7 bases. Germline trimming cut 0 bases from V and 4 bases from J; bases unmatched to any gene: 6. CDR1 LGHNA and CDR2 YSLEER come from the germline V gene. This CDR3 has 16 residues. The CDR3: CASSQDRGHTGNTIYF. The DNA for the CDR3 is TGCGCCAGCAGCCAAGATAGGGGGCACACGGGAAACACCATATATTTT.

The chain carries TRBV6-1 and TRBJ1-2; D might be TRBD1 (5 bases). The CDR3 has 15 amino acids. Trimming removed 0 bases at V and 4 bases at J, with 12 bases between. Germline-derived CDR1 and CDR2 are MNHNS and SASEGT. CDR3 nucleotide sequence: TGTGCCAGCAGTGAAGCACCTGACGGGGGCTATGGCTACACCTTC. This gives the protein CASSEAPDGGYGYTF.

The V gene is TRBV7-2, the J gene TRBJ1-2; D perhaps matches TRBD1 (5 bases). Germline V CDR1 and CDR2: SGHTA, FQGNSA. V lost 5 bases and J 6 bases, leaving 13 bases between the germline ends. The CDR3 length is 13 residues. The CDR3 coding sequence is TGTGCCAGCAGCCTTATTGAGGGACATGGCTACACCTTC. Protein product: CASSLIEGHGYTF.

This chain connects TRBV19 to TRBJ2-2, with D hard to call. CDR3 length: 13 amino acids. Deletions cut 7 bases from V and 2 bases from J, with 8 bases between. Germline assignment: CDR1 LNHDA and CDR2 SQIVND (reference sequence). CDR3 DNA: TGTGCCAGTAAAGACACAAACACCGGGGAGCTGTTTTTT. Translating it yields CASKDTNTGELFF.

This clone has only a few counts. J is TRBJ1-5 and V is TRBV30; D uncertain. Germline V lookup: CDR1 GTSNPN, CDR2 SVGIG (reference sequence). The V and J ends lost 2 bases and 6 bases respectively, with 11 bases between them. The CDR3 is 13 amino acids. The CDR3 here is CAWSQGSSQPQHF. The CDR3 DNA sequence: TGTGCCTGGAGTCAAGGGTCGAGTCAGCCCCAGCATTTT. Supplemented by reference TRBV30 and TRBJ1-5, the full variable domain reads SQTIHQWPATLVQPVGSPLSLECTVEGTSNPNLYWYRQAAGRGLQLLFYSVGIGQISSEVPQNLSASRPQDRQFILSSKKLLLSDSGFYLCAWSQGSSQPQHFGDGTRLSIL.

The chain carries TRBV30 and TRBJ2-4; maybe TRBD2 (5 bases). The germline V and J ends were trimmed by 0 bases and 9 bases, with 15 bases remaining between them. Germline V gene data show CDR1 as GTSNPN and CDR2 as SVGIG (reference sequence). This CDR3 comprises 14 residues. Here the CDR3 DNA reads TGTGCCTGGAGTGTACAGCCCTCCGAGGGCATTCAGTACTTC. It translates to CAWSVQPSEGIQYF. The complete variable domain, with remaining parts taken from reference TRBV30 and TRBJ2-4, reads SQTIHQWPATLVQPVGSPLSLECTVEGTSNPNLYWYRQAAGRGLQLLFYSVGIGQISSEVPQNLSASRPQDRQFILSSKKLLLSDSGFYLCAWSVQPSEGIQYFGAGTRLSVL.

CDR3 amino acids: CASSTSGTSGETQYF. The CDR3 DNA is TGTGCCAGCAGCACCTCCGGGACTAGCGGGGAGACCCAGTACTTC. The chain carries TRBV11-2 and TRBJ2-5; 12 bases match TRBD2. Losses at the gene ends were 5 bases for V and 5 bases for J; bases not matched to a gene: 6. This CDR3 has 15 amino acids. CDR1 and CDR2 (germline): SGHAT, FQNNGV.

CDR3 loop: CASSPGTTSYNEQFF. The CDR3 DNA reads as TGTGCCAGCAGTCCCGGGACTACTTCCTACAATGAGCAGTTCTTC. The gene calls are TRBV6-5 and TRBJ2-1; 7 bases align to TRBD2. CDR3 length: 15 residues. Germline assignment: CDR1 MNHEY and CDR2 SVGAGI. J gave up 1 base and V 5 bases, and 5 bases lay outside the gene matches.

This clone was detected a few times. This rearrangement joins TRBV5-6 to TRBJ2-7; D gene ambiguous. CDR1 and CDR2 from the germline V gene are SGHDT and YYEEEE. Between the trimmed V and J ends, which lost 4 bases and 4 bases, there was a span of 12 bases. This CDR3 region has 13 residues. The CDR3 region is CASSIGAHYEQYF. CDR3 nucleotide sequence: TGTGCCAGCAGCATCGGAGCTCATTACGAGCAGTACTTC.

Here the CDR3 reads CATSYSRGSGDTQYF. The CDR3 nucleotides are TGTGCCACCAGCTACAGTCGGGGCTCAGGGGATACGCAGTATTTT. The chain joins TRBV15 to TRBJ2-3; possibly TRBD1 or TRBD2 for D (5 bases each). V was pared by 5 bases and J by 6 bases, with 18 bases between. The CDR3 covers 15 residues. In germline, CDR1 is LNHNV, CDR2 YYDKDF (reference sequence). Looking up the rest from reference TRBV15 and TRBJ2-3 gives the full variable domain: DAMVIQNPRYQVTQFGKPVTLSCSQTLNHNVMYWYQQKSSQAPKLLFHYYDKDFNNEADTPDNFQSRRPNTSFCFLDIRSPGLGDTAMYLCATSYSRGSGDTQYFGPGTRLTVL.

The chain uses TRBV6-5 and TRBJ2-7, with TRBD2 identical over 7 bases. V shed 1 base, J shed 3 bases, and the junction held 3 bases outside the gene matches. The CDR3 covers 14 residues. From germline, CDR1 is MNHEY and CDR2 SVGAGI. As DNA, the CDR3 is TGTGCCAGCAGTTACTACCAGCGGGACTACGAGCAGTACTTC. It is translated as CASSYYQRDYEQYF.

This chain joins TRBV11-2 and TRBJ2-3; D unclear. The CDR3 loop spans 15 amino acids. Germline CDR1 reads SGHAT; CDR2 reads FQNNGV. Between the trimmed V and J ends, which lost 0 bases and 0 bases, there was a span of 7 bases. This chain's CDR3 is CASSLDHGSTDTQYF. The CDR3 coding sequence is TGTGCCAGCAGCTTAGATCATGGCAGCACAGATACGCAGTATTTT.

This chain links TRBV5-1 with TRBJ2-4; a possible D gene is TRBD1 (7 bases). The germline CDR1 and CDR2 sequences are SGHRS and YFSETQ. CDR3 length equals 16 residues. V lost 3 bases, J lost 1 base, and 14 bases lay in between. CDR3 protein: CASSSVQGRAKNIQYF. CDR3 sequence (DNA): TGCGCCAGCAGCTCCGTACAGGGGAGGGCCAAAAACATTCAGTACTTC.